The present T cell receptor beta chain was sequenced within a study of persistence of HIV-infected CD4 T cells. Study-level background: Anti-CD3/anti-CD28 beads activated more cells than antigen stimulation did.

Cells were stimulated nonspecifically with anti-CD3/anti-CD28 magnetic beads. Sorting selected CD4+ T cells upregulating both CD40 ligand and CD69. Donors had CD4+ T cell counts above 400 cells/uL and were CMV-seropositive. With 4 bases clipped from V and 2 bases from J, the junction kept 2 bases outside the gene matches. CDR1 and CDR2 from the germline V gene are SGHRS and YFSETQ. The CDR3 sequence is 14 residues long. The libraries were made with immunoSEQ version 4 in survey mode. Some clones are missing from TCRdb's copy, which holds only in-frame ones; the method was immunoSEQ multiplex PCR. The sample holds roughly 43,000 clones, roughly 90% seen once. Remarks on this clone: The antigen remains undetermined.

Overall study results and limits: Proviral oligoclonality tracked with TCR oligoclonality within the same sorted cells. Degenerate expanded CDR3beta sequences were enriched among CMV- and Gag-responding cells.

This TCR was sampled from an adult man with HIV who was CMV-seropositive. The sample here was CD4+ T cells sorted from PBMCs after approximately 19-hour stimulation, taken from a patient who received antiretroviral therapy. The chain carries TRBV5-1 and TRBJ1-3; TRBD1 matches at 8 bases. Here the CDR3 DNA reads TGCGCCAGCAGCGAGACAGGGGCTGGAAACACCATATATTTT. The encoded protein is CASSETGAGNTIYF.